Sequencing of this TCR beta chain was carried out in a study of T cells in Graves' hyperthyroidism and ophthalmopathy. On this clonotype: Its specificity is unknown. Just one base apart from a much larger clone, this may be a read error.

Germline V lookup: CDR1 KGHDR, CDR2 SFDVKD. V dropped 4 bases and J dropped 7 bases, with 16 bases sitting between them. The CDR3 consists of 14 residues. General study points: A model built on 13 V-J features separated ophthalmopathy from stable hyperthyroidism.

TCR beta CDR3 region amplification was performed from RNA transcripts. In the first-round RT-PCR of the TCR CDR3, the HTBI primer set was used. TCRdb reanalysed the multiplex PCR reads using MiXCR and keeps one entry per CDR3 protein. Of some 300,000 distinct CDR3 sequences in the sample, 16% are singletons; the top ten hold approximately 35%. Subjects aged 18 to 65 presented with newly diagnosed hyperthyroidism of less than 2 months' duration. Exclusion criteria comprised uncontrolled infection, other autoimmune disease, pregnancy or lactation. From more than 9 ml of fresh peripheral blood, PBMCs were isolated.

This chain links TRBV24-1 with TRBJ2-7; D is undetermined. The source is a man aged 30 to 39 with Graves' hyperthyroidism. Sequencing was performed on blood. CDR3 sequence reads: CATSETGRMGEQYF. CDR3 DNA sequence: TGTGCCACCAGTGAGACCGGCCGTATGGGTGAGCAGTACTTC.